What follows are 4 T cell receptor beta chains derived from one specimen sequenced in a study of siplizumab effects on memory and regulatory T cells. Assay used: immunoSEQ multiplex PCR; TCRdb lists only in-frame clones, some missing. The sample lists 80,000 to 130,000 clones, more than 85% occurring once. The sequencing sample was made of CD4+ T cells sorted from blood. These receptors were taken from a human donor in good health. Some clones in this sample may be carry-over from other donors' samples.

The V call is TRBV15, the J call TRBJ2-5, with D possibly matching TRBD1 (5 bases). The length of the CDR3 is 15 residues. Trimming removed 0 bases at V and 5 bases at J, with 13 bases between. Looked up from germline, CDR1 is LNHNV and CDR2 is YYDKDF (reference sequence). The CDR3 DNA reads TGTGCCACCAGCAGAGATGGCAGGGAACGCGAGACCCAGTACTTC. Amino acids: CATSRDGRERETQYF. The entire variable domain, with the rest obtained from reference TRBV15 and TRBJ2-5, is as follows: DAMVIQNPRYQVTQFGKPVTLSCSQTLNHNVMYWYQQKSSQAPKLLFHYYDKDFNNEADTPDNFQSRRPNTSFCFLDIRSPGLGDTAMYLCATSRDGRERETQYFGPGTRLLVL.

The rearrangement links TRBV7-3 to TRBJ2-5; possibly TRBD2 for D (5 bases). V lost 2 bases, J lost 2 bases, and 12 bases lay in between. The length of the CDR3 is 15 residues. Germline CDR1 SGHTA, CDR2 FQGTGA. DNA of the CDR3: TGTGCCAGCAGCTTATTAAGTGGACTTCAAGAGACCCAGTACTTC. The encoded protein is CASSLLSGLQETQYF. Together with reference TRBV7-3 and TRBJ2-5, the CDR3 gives the full variable domain: GAGVSQTPSNKVTEKGKYVELRCDPISGHTALYWYRQSLGQGPEFLIYFQGTGAADDSGLPNDRFFAVRPEGSVSTLKIQRTERGDSAVYLCASSLLSGLQETQYFGPGTRLLVL.

The chain carries TRBV6-1 and TRBJ2-1; 10 bases match TRBD2. J gave up 8 bases and V 2 bases, and 6 bases lay outside the gene matches. The CDR3 runs to 15 residues. Germline V gene data show CDR1 as MNHNS and CDR2 as SASEGT. CDR3 DNA: TGTGCCAGCAGTGAAATTAGCGGGAGGCGGGATGAGCAGTTCTTC. It is translated as CASSEISGRRDEQFF.

This chain's CDR3 is CASTRDRADQPQHF. CDR3 nucleotide sequence: TGTGCCAGCACTAGGGACAGGGCGGATCAGCCCCAGCATTTT. This chain links TRBV6-1 with TRBJ1-5, with 9 nucleotides matching TRBD1. Germline loops: CDR1 MNHNS, CDR2 SASEGT. CDR3 length: 14 residues. The V and J ends lost 7 bases and 5 bases, in that order; junction bases with no gene match: 6.